This is a list of T cell receptor beta chains from one sample in a study of T cells in Graves' hyperthyroidism and ophthalmopathy. TCRdb re-derived calls from the multiplex PCR reads in MiXCR, one entry per CDR3 protein. The data hold over 500,000 distinct CDR3 sequences, with approximately 17% observed a single time. Input material: blood. These receptors were collected from a woman under 30 with Graves' ophthalmopathy. The CDR3 runs from the conserved cysteine through the conserved F or W. D genes are given only for firm matches. Rows give clone size only sometimes, using once, few, many, or a class for an expanded clone.

clone_size d_call j_call v_call cdr3_aa cdr3_nt
. . TRBJ1-1 TRBV12-3/TRBV12-4 CASSPDVQGFF TGTGCCAGCAGTCCGGACGTACAAGGTTTCTTT
many . TRBJ2-1 TRBV6-2/TRBV6-3 CASSYSMGAANNEQFF TGTGCCAGCAGTTACTCGATGGGGGCGGCGAACAATGAGCAGTTCTTC
few . TRBJ1-1 TRBV29-1 CSVEGRISYTEAFF TGCAGCGTTGAAGGTAGGATCAGCTACACTGAAGCTTTCTTT
many TRBD1 TRBJ2-7 TRBV7-2 CASSAPDRANYEQYF TGTGCCAGCAGCGCCCCAGACAGGGCCAACTACGAGCAGTACTTC
. TRBD1 TRBJ1-5 TRBV4-3 CASSQDQETGMYQPQHF TGCGCCAGCAGCCAAGACCAGGAGACAGGGATGTATCAGCCCCAGCATTTT
. . TRBJ1-1 TRBV5-1 CASSLLTGSTEAFF TGCGCCAGCAGCTTACTAACAGGGAGCACTGAAGCTTTCTTT
many . TRBJ1-1 TRBV10-2 CASSEDQGVNTEAFF TGCGCCAGCAGTGAGGATCAGGGTGTGAACACTGAAGCTTTCTTT
. TRBD1 TRBJ2-2 TRBV28 CASSLFSRGPDGELFF TGTGCCAGCAGTTTATTTTCCAGGGGGCCTGACGGGGAGCTGTTTTTT
many . TRBJ2-1 TRBV5-6 CASSLVWNEQFF TGTGCCAGCAGCTTGGTGTGGAATGAGCAGTTCTTC
many TRBD1 TRBJ1-1 TRBV13 CASKRDSGAEAFF TGTGCCAGCAAACGGGACAGTGGGGCTGAAGCTTTCTTT
many TRBD2 TRBJ2-5 TRBV20-1 CSVVKGLARKETQYF TGCAGTGTGGTTAAGGGACTAGCGCGTAAAGAGACCCAGTACTTC
. TRBD2 TRBJ2-1 TRBV4-3 CASSQDLRLVAGLNYNEQFF TGCGCCAGCAGCCAAGATCTAAGACTAGTAGCGGGCCTAAACTACAATGAGCAGTTCTTC
. . TRBJ1-2 TRBV29-1 CSVGYGTASYGYTF TGCAGCGTGGGTTACGGGACGGCGAGCTATGGCTACACCTTC
many TRBD2 TRBJ2-7 TRBV18 CASSSGLADSYEQYF TGTGCCAGCTCCTCGGGACTAGCGGACTCCTACGAGCAGTACTTC
. TRBD2 TRBJ2-5 TRBV20-1 CSARDVAGLSSTYF TGCAGTGCTAGAGATGTAGCGGGATTATCCTCGACCTACTTC
. . TRBJ2-1 TRBV29-1 CSVGDPRESEQFF TGCAGCGTTGGAGACCCGCGAGAAAGTGAGCAGTTCTTC
. TRBD2 TRBJ2-7 TRBV12-3/TRBV12-4 CASSSAGLLYEQYF TGTGCCAGCAGCTCAGCGGGACTCCTATACGAGCAGTACTTC
many . TRBJ2-2 TRBV28 CASSPPGRNTGELFF TGTGCCAGCAGTCCCCCGGGACGGAACACCGGGGAGCTGTTTTTT
many TRBD2 TRBJ2-7 TRBV5-1 CASSYGLAGARYEQYF TGCGCCAGCAGCTACGGACTAGCGGGGGCCCGATACGAGCAGTACTTC
. . TRBJ1-1 TRBV19 CASSIGREINTEAFF TGTGCCAGTAGTATAGGTAGAGAAATTAACACTGAAGCTTTCTTT
many . TRBJ1-2 TRBV28 CASSELTGNNYGYTF TGTGCCAGCAGTGAACTTACAGGGAATAACTATGGCTACACCTTC
many TRBD2 TRBJ2-5 TRBV6-1 CASSGLAGVSFPYF TGTGCCAGCAGTGGCCTAGCGGGGGTCTCGTTCCCGTACTTC
many TRBD1 TRBJ1-5 TRBV3-1 CASSQGPGGSQPQHF TGTGCCAGCAGCCAAGGTCCAGGGGGATCTCAGCCCCAGCATTTT
many . TRBJ1-6 TRBV27 CASSPDRTGNSPLHF TGTGCCAGCAGTCCCGACAGAACGGGCAATTCACCCCTCCACTTT
many . TRBJ1-2 TRBV13 CASSLASGVNGYTF TGTGCCAGCAGCCTAGCCTCAGGGGTCAATGGCTACACCTTC
many TRBD2 TRBJ2-7 TRBV28 CASSLVTSSGATSSYEQYF TGTGCCAGCAGTTTAGTGACGTCTAGCGGGGCTACTAGCTCCTACGAGCAGTACTTC
. TRBD1 TRBJ1-5 TRBV19 CASKGTGINQPQHF TGTGCCAGTAAAGGGACAGGGATAAATCAGCCCCAGCATTTT
many TRBD2 TRBJ2-2 TRBV7-3 CASSLAAGVAGELFF TGTGCCAGCAGCTTAGCGGCGGGAGTGGCCGGGGAGCTGTTTTTT
many . TRBJ2-7 TRBV11-2 CASSLVFGGDYEQYF TGTGCCAGCAGCTTAGTCTTTGGCGGGGACTACGAGCAGTACTTC
. . TRBJ2-1 TRBV11-2 CASSLGVNSPSYNEQFF TGTGCCAGCAGCTTAGGCGTCAATTCCCCTTCCTACAATGAGCAGTTCTTC
few . TRBJ1-5 TRBV19 CASSTLTGNYQPQHF TGTGCCAGTAGTACCCTCACAGGGAACTATCAGCCCCAGCATTTT
. . TRBJ2-4 TRBV7-9 CASSSTGPRAKNIQYF TGTGCCAGCAGCTCGACAGGCCCACGGGCCAAAAACATTCAGTACTTC
few TRBD2 TRBJ2-5 TRBV12-3/TRBV12-4 CASSLNREGQYF TGTGCCAGCAGTTTAAACCGGGAGGGCCAGTACTTC
many . TRBJ2-1 TRBV12-3/TRBV12-4 CASSAPTVYNEQFF TGTGCCAGCAGTGCCCCGACTGTATACAATGAGCAGTTCTTC
few . TRBJ2-3 TRBV28 CASSRVGGSADTQYF TGTGCCAGCAGTAGGGTCGGAGGGAGCGCAGATACGCAGTATTTT
many . TRBJ2-7 TRBV6-1 CASTSGVLSYEQYF TGTGCCAGCACCTCGGGGGTACTCTCCTACGAGCAGTACTTC
. TRBD2 TRBJ2-3 TRBV7-3 CASSPLGASGTRTQYF TGTGCCAGCAGCCCCCTCGGGGCTAGCGGGACTCGCACGCAGTATTTT
many . TRBJ2-2 TRBV5-1 CASSLAVGTNTGELFF TGCGCCAGCAGCTTGGCCGTGGGGACGAACACCGGGGAGCTGTTTTTT
few TRBD2 TRBJ2-2 TRBV12-3/TRBV12-4 CASSLWGRAPGELFF TGTGCCAGCAGTTTATGGGGGAGGGCCCCCGGGGAGCTGTTTTTT
few . TRBJ1-1 TRBV12-3/TRBV12-4 CASSQQGYNTEAFF TGTGCCAGCAGTCAACAGGGCTATAACACTGAAGCTTTCTTT
. TRBD2 TRBJ2-5 TRBV27 CASSLSGGRGETQYF TGTGCCAGCAGTTTATCCGGGGGGAGGGGAGAGACCCAGTACTTC
many TRBD2 TRBJ2-1 TRBV6-1 CASRSLLAGRNEQFF TGTGCCAGCAGGTCTTTACTAGCGGGGCGCAATGAGCAGTTCTTC
. . TRBJ1-1 TRBV6-2/TRBV6-3 CASSSVIGGNTEAFF TGTGCCAGCAGTTCGGTAATCGGGGGGAACACTGAAGCTTTCTTT
many TRBD1 TRBJ2-3 TRBV9 CASSPPTGGYPLTDTQYF TGTGCCAGCAGCCCCCCTACAGGGGGATACCCACTCACAGATACGCAGTATTTT
many . TRBJ2-1 TRBV5-1 CASSRQYNEQFF TGCGCCAGCAGCCGACAATACAATGAGCAGTTCTTC
. TRBD2 TRBJ2-3 TRBV2 CASSVTTSGDTQYF TGTGCCAGCAGTGTGACCACTAGCGGAGATACGCAGTATTTT
. TRBD1 TRBJ1-4 TRBV7-9 CASSLMLPGGSEKLFF TGTGCCAGCAGCTTAATGTTGCCAGGGGGGAGTGAAAAACTGTTTTTT
many TRBD1 TRBJ2-7 TRBV11-3 CASSPQGQTYEQYF TGTGCCAGCAGCCCACAGGGGCAGACCTACGAGCAGTACTTC
few . TRBJ1-5 TRBV28 CASSLWDSGNQPQHF TGTGCCAGCAGTTTGTGGGATAGCGGGAATCAGCCCCAGCATTTT
few . TRBJ1-5 TRBV6-5 CASSYRGHNQPQHF TGTGCCAGCAGTTACCGGGGACACAATCAGCCCCAGCATTTT